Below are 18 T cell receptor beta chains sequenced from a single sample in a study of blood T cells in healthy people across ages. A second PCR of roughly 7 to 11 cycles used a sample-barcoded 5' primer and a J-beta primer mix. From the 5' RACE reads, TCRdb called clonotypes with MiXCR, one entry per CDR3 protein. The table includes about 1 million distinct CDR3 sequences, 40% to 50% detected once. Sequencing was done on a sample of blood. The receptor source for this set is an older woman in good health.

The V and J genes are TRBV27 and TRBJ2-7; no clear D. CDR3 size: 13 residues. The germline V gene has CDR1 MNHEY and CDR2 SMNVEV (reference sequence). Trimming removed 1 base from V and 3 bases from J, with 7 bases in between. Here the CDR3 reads CASSLLSGYEQYF. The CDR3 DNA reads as TGTGCCAGCAGTTTATTGTCCGGCTACGAGCAGTACTTC.

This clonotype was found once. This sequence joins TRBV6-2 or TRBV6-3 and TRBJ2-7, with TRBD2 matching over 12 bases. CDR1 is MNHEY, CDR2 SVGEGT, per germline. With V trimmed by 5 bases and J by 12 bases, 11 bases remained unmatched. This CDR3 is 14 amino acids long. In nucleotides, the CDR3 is TGTGCCAGCAGTCGTTCCGGGACTAGCGGGCTTGGGTACTTC. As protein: CASSRSGTSGLGYF.

The CDR3 region is CSVQDTRAASDTQYF. Written as DNA, the CDR3 is TGCAGCGTACAGGACACCAGGGCGGCGTCGGATACGCAGTATTTT. The chain combines TRBV29-1 with TRBJ2-3; possibly TRBD1 for D (5 bases). The CDR3 consists of 15 residues. Trimming shortened V by 6 bases and J by 6 bases, and 22 bases separated the two germline ends. Germline CDR1 and CDR2: SQVTM and ANQGSEA.

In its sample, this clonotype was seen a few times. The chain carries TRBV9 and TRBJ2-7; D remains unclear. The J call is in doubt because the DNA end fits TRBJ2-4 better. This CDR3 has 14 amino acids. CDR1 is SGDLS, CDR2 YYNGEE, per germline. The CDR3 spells CASSVGSASYIQYF. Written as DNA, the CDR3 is TGTGCCAGCAGCGTAGGCTCAGCGAGTTACATTCAGTACTTC.

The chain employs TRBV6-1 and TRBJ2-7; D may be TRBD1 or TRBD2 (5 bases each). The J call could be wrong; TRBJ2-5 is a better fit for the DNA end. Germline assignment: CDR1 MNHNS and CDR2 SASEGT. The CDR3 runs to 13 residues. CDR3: CASSDWGKETQYF. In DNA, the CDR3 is TGTGCCAGCAGTGATTGGGGGAAAGAGACCCAGTACTTC.

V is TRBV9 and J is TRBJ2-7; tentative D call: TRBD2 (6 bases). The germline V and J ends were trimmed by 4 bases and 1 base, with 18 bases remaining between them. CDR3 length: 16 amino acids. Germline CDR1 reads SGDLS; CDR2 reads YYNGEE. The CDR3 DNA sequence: TGTGCCAGCAGCCCCTCCGGTAGCGGTCGTTCCTACGAGCAGTACTTC. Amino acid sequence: CASSPSGSGRSYEQYF.

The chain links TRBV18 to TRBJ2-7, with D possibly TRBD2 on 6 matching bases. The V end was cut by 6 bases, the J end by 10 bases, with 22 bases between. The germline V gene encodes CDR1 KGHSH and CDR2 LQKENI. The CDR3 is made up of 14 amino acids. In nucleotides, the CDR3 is TGTGCCAGCTCCTCTCGCGGGACCTCAAACTTTCAGTACTTC. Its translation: CASSSRGTSNFQYF.

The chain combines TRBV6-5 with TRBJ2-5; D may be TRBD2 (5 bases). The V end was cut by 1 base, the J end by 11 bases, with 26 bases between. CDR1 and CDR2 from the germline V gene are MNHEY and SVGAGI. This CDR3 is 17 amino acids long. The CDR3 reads CASSYLPPAGSYNEQYF. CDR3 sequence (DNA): TGTGCCAGCAGTTACTTACCACCCGCGGGCTCCTACAATGAGCAGTACTTC.

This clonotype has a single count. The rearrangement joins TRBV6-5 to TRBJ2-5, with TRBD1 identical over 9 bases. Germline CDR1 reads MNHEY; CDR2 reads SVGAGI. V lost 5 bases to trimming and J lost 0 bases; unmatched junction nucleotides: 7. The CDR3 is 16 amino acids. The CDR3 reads CASSRPGQGNQETQYF. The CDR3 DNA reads TGTGCCAGCAGTAGACCGGGACAGGGCAACCAAGAGACCCAGTACTTC.

The CDR3 bases are TGTGCCAGCAGGCAACGGACAGGGAGCTCCTACGAGCAGTACTTC. Translating it yields CASRQRTGSSYEQYF. The chain couples TRBV11-2 to TRBJ2-7; 8 nucleotides match TRBD1. The germline gives CDR1 SGHAT, CDR2 FQNNGV. The CDR3 runs to 15 residues. Trimming removed 6 bases from V and 0 bases from J; junction bases left unmatched: 7.

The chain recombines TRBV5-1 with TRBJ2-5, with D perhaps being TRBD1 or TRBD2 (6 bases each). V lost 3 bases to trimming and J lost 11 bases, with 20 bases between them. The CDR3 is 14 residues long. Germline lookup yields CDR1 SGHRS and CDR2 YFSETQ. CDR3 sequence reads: CASSSAGHYNEQYF. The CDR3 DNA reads TGCGCCAGCAGCTCTGCGGGACACTACAATGAGCAGTACTTC.

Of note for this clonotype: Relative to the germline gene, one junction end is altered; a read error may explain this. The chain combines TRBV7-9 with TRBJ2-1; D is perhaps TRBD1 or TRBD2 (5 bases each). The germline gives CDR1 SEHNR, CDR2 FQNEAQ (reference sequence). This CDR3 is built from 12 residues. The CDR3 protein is CASSLDHLGAYF. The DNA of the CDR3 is TGTGCCAGCAGCTTGGACCATCTCGGGGCGTACTTC.

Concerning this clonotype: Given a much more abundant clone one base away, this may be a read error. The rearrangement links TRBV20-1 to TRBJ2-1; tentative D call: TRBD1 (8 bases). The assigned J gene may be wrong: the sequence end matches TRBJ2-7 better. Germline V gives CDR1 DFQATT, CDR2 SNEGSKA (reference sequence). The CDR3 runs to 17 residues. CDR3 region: CSARGPPGRTGLGEQYF. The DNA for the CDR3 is TGCAGTGCTAGAGGCCCGCCCGGGAGGACAGGGTTGGGTGAGCAGTACTTC.

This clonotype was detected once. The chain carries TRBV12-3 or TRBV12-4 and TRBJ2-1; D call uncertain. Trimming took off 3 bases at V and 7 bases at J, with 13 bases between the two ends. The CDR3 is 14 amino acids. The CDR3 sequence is CASSLNDPANEQFF. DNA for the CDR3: TGTGCCAGCAGTTTGAATGACCCGGCAAATGAGCAGTTCTTC.

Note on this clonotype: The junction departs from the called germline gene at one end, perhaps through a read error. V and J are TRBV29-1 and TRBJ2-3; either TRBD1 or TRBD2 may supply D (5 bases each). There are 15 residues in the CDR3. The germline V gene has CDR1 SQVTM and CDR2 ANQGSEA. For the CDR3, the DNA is TGTAGCGTTGAAAGGGGCCCCCAGAGCACAGATACGCAGTATTTT. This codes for CSVERGPQSTDTQYF.

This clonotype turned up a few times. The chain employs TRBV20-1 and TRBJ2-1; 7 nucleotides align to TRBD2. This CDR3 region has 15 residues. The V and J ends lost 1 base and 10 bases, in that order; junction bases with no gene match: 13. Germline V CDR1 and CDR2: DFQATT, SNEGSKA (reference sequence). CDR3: CSARALRTSRFEQFF. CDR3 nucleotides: TGCAGTGCTAGAGCCCTCCGGACTAGTCGCTTCGAGCAGTTCTTC.

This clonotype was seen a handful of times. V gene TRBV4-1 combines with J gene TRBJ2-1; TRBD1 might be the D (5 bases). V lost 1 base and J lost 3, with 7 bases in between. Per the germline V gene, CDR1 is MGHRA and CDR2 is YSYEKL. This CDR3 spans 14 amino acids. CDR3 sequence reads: CASSQVTGYNEQFF. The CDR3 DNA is TGCGCCAGCAGCCAAGTCACAGGCTACAATGAGCAGTTCTTC.

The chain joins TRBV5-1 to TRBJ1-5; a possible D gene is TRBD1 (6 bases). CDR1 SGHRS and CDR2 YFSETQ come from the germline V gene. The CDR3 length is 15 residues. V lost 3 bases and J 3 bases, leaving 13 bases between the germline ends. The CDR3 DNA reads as TGCGCCAGCAGCTCAACAGGGAATGCCAATCAGCCCCAGCATTTT. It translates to CASSSTGNANQPQHF.